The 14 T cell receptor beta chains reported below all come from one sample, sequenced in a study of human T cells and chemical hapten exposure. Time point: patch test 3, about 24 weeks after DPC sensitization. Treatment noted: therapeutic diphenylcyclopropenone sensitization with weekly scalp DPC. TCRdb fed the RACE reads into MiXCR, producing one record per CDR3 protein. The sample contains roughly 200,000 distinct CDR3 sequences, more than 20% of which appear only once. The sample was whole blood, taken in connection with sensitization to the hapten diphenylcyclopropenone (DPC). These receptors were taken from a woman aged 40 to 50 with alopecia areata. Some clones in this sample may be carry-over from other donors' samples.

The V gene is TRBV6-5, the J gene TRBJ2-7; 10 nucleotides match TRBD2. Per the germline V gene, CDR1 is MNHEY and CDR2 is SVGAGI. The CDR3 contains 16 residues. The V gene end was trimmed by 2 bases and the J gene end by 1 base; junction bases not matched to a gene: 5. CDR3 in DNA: TGTGCCAGCAGTTACATAGCGGGAGGTAGTTCCTACGAGCAGTACTTC. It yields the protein CASSYIAGGSSYEQYF.

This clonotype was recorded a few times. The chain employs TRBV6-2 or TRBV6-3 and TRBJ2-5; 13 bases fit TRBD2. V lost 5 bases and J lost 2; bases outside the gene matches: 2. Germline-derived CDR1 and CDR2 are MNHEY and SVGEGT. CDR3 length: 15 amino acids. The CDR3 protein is CASSGLAGVQETQYF. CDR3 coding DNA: TGTGCCAGCAGTGGACTAGCGGGAGTTCAAGAGACCCAGTACTTC.

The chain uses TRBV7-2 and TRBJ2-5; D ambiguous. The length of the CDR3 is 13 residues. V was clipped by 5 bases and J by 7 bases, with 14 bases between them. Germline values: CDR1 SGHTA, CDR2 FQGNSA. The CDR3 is CASSRHPDGTQYF. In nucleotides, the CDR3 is TGTGCCAGCAGCCGCCACCCAGATGGGACCCAGTACTTC.

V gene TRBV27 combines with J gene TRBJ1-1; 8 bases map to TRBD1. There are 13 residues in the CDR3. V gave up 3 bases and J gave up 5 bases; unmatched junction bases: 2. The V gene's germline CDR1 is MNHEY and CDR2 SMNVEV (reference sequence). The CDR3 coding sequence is TGTGCCAGCAGTTTCCGACAGGGGACTGAAGCTTTCTTT. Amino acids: CASSFRQGTEAFF.

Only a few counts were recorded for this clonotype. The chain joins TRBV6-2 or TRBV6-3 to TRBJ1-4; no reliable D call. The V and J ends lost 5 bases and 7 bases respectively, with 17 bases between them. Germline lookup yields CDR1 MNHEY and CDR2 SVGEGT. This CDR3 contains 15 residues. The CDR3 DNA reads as TGTGCCAGCAGTCAATATTACCGGAGGGCTGAAAAACTGTTTTTT. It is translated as CASSQYYRRAEKLFF.

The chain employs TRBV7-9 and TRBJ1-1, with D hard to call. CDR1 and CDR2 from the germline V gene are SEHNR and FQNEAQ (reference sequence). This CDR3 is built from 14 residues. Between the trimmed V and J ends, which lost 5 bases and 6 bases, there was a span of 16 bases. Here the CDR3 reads CASSGSWLLAEAFF. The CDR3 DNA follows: TGTGCCAGCAGCGGCTCCTGGTTACTAGCTGAAGCTTTCTTT.

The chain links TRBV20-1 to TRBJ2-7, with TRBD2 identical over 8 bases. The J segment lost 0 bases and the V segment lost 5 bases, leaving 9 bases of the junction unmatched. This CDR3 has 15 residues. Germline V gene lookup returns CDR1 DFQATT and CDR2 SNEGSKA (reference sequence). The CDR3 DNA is TGCAGTGCTGCCACTAGCGGTTACAGCTCCTACGAGCAGTACTTC. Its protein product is CSAATSGYSSYEQYF.

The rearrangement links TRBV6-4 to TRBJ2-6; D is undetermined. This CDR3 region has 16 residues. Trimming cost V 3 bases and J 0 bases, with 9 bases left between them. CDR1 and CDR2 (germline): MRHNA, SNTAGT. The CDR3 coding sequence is TGTGCCAGCAGTGAAGGCCCTCCCTCTGGGGCCAACGTCCTGACTTTC. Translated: CASSEGPPSGANVLTF.

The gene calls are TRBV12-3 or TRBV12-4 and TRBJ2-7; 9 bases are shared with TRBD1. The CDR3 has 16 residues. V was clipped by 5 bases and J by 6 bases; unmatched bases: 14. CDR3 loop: CASSPPIGTGWVEQYF. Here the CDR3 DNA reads TGTGCCAGCAGTCCGCCGATCGGGACAGGGTGGGTCGAGCAGTACTTC.

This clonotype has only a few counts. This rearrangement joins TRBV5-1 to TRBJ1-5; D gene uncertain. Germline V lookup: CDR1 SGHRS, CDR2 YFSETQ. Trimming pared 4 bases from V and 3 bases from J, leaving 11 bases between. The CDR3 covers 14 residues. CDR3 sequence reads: CASSPGSLNQPQHF. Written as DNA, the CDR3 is TGCGCCAGCAGCCCCGGGAGCCTCAATCAGCCCCAGCATTTT. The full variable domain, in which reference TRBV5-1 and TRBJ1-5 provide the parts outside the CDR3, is KAGVTQTPRYLIKTRGQQVTLSCSPISGHRSVSWYQQTPGQGLQFLFEYFSETQRNKGNFPGRFSGRQFSNSRSEMNVSTLELGDSALYLCASSPGSLNQPQHFGDGTRLSIL.

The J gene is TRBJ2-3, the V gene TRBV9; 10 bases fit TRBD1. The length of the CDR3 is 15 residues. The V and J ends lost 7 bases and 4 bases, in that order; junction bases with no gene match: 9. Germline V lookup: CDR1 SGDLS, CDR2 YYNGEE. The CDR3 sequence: CASCSGTGAADTQYF. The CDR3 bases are TGTGCCAGCTGCTCTGGGACAGGGGCCGCAGATACGCAGTATTTT.

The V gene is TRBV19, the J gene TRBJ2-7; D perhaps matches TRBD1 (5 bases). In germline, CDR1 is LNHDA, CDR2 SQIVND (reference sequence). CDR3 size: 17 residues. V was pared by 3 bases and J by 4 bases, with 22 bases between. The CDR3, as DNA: TGTGCCAGTAGTATCAGGGTGGGATTCACAGGACGGTACGAGCAGTACTTC. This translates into CASSIRVGFTGRYEQYF.

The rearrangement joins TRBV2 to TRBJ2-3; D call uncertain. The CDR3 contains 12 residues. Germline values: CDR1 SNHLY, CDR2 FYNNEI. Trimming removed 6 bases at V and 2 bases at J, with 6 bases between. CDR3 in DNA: TGTGCCAGCAGGGAGAACACAGATACGCAGTATTTT. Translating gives CASRENTDTQYF.

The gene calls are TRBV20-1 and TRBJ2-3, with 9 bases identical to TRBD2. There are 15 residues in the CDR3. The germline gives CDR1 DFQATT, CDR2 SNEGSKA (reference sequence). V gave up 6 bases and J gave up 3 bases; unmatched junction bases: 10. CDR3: CSAPGRLAGTDTQYF. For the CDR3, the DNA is TGCAGTGCCCCCGGGCGGCTAGCGGGGACAGATACGCAGTATTTT.